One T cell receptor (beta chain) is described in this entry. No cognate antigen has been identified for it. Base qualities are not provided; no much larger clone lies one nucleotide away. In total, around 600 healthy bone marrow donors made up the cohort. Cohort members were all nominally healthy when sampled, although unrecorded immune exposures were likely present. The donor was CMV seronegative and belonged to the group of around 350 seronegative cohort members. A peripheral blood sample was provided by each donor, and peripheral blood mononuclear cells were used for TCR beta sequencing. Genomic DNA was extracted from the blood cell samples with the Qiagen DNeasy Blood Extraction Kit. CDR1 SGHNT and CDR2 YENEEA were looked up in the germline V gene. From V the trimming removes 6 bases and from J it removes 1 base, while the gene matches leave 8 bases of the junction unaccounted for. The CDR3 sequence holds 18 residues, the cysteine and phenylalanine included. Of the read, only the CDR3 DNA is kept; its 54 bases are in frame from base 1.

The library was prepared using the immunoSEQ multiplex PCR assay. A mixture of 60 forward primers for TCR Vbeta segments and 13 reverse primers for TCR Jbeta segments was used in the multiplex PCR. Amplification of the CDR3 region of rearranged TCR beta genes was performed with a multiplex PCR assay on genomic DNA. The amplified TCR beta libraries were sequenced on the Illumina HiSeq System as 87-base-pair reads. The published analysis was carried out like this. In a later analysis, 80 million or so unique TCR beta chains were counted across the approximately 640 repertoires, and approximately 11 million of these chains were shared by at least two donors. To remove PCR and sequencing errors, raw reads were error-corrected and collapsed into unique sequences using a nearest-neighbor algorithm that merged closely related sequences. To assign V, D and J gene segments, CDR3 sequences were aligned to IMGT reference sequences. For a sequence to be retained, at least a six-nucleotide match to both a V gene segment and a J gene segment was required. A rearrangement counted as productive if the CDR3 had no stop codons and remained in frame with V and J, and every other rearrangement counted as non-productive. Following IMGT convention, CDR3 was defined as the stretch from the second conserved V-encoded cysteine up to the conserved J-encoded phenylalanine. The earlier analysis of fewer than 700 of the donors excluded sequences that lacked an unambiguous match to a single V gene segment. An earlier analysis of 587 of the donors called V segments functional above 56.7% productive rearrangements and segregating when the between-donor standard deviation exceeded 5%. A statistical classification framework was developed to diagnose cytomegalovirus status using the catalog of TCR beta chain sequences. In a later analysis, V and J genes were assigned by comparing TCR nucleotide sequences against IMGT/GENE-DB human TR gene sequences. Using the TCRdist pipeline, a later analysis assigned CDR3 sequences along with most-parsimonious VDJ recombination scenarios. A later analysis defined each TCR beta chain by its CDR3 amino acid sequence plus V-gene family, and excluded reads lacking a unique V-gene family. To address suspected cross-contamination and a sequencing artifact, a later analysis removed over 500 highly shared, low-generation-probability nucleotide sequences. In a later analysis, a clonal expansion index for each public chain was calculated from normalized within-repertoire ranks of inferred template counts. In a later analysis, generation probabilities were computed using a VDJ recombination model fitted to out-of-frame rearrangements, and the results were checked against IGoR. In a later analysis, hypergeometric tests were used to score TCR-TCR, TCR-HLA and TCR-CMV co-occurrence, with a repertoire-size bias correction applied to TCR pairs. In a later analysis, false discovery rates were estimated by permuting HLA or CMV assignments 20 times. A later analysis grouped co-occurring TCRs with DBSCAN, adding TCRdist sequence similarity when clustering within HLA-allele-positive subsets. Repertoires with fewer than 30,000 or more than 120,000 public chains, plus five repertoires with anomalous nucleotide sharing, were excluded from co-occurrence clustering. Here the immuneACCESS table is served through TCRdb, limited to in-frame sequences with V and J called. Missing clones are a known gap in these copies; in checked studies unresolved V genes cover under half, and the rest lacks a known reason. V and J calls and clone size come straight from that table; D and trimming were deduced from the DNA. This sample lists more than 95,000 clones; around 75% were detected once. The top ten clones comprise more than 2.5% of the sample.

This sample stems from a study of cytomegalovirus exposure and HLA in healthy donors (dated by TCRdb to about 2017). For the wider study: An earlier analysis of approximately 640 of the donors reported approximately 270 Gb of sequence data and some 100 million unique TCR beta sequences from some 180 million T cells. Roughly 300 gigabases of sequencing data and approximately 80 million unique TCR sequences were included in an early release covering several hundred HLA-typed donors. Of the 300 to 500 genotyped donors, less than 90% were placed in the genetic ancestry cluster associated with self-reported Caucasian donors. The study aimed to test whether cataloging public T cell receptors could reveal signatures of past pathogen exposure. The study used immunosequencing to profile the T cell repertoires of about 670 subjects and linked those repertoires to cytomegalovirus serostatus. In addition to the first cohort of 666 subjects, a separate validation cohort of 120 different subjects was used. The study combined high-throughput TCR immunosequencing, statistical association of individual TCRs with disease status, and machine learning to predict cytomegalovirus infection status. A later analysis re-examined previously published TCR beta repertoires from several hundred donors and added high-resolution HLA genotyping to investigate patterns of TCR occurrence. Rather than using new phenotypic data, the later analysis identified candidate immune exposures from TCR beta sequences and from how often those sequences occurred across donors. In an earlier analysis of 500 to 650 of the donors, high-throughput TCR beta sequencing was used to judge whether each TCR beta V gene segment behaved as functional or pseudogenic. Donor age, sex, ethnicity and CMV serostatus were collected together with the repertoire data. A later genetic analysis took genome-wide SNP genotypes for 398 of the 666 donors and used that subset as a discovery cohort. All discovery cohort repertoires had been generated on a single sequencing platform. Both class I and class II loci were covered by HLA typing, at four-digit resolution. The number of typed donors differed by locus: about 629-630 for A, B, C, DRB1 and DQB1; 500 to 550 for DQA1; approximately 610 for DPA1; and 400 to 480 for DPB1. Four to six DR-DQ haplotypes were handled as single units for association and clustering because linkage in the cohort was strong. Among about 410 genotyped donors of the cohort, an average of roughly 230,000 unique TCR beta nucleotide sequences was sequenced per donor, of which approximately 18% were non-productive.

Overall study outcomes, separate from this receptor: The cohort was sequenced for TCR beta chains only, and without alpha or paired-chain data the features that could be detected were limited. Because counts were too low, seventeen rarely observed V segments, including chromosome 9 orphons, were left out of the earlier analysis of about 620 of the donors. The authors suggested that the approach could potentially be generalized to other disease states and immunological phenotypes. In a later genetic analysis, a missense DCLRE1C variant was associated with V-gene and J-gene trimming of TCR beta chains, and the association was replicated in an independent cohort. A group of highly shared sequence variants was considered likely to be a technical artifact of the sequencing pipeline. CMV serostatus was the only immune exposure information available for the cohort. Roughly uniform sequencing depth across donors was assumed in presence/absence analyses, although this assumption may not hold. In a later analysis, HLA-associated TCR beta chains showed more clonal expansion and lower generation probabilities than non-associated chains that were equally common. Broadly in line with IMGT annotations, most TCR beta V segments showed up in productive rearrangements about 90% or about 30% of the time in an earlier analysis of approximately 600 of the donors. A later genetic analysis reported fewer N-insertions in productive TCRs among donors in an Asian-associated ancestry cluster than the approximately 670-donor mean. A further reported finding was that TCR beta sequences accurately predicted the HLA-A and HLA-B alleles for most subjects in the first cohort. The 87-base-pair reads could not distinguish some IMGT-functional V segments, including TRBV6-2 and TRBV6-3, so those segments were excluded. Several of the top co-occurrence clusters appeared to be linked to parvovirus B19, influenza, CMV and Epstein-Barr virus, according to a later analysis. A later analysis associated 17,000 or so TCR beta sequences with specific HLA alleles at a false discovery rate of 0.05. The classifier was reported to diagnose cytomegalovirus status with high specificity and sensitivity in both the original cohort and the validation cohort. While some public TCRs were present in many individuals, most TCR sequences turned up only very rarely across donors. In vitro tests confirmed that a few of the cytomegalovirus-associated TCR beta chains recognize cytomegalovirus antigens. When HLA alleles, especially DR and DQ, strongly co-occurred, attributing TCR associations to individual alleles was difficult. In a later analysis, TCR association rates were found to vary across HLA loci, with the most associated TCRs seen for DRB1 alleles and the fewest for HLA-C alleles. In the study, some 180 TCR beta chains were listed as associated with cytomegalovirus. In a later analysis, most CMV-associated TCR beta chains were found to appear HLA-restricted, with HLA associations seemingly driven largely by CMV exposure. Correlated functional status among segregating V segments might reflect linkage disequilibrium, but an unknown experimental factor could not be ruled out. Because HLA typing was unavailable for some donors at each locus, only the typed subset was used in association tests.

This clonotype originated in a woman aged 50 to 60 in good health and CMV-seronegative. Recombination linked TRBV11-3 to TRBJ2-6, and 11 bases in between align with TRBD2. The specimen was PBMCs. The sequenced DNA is TGTGCCAGCAGGAGAATAGCGGGAGGGGGATCTGGGGCCAACGTCCTGACTTTC. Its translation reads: CASRRIAGGGSGANVLTF.